This T cell receptor beta chain is drawn from a study of cytomegalovirus exposure and HLA in healthy donors (TCRdb year 2017). For the wider study: An earlier analysis of some 620 of the donors reported about 280 Gb of sequence data and 117 million unique TCR beta sequences obtained from 150 million to 200 million T cells. An early release covering around 630 HLA-typed donors comprised around 300 gigabases of sequencing data and about 90 million unique TCR sequences. Of the approximately 400 genotyped donors, 75% to 85% were placed in the genetic ancestry cluster associated with self-reported Caucasian donors. The study aimed to test whether cataloging public T cell receptors could reveal signatures of past pathogen exposure. The T cell repertoires of under 700 subjects were profiled by immunosequencing and related to cytomegalovirus serostatus. Along with the roughly 700-subject first cohort, a separate validation cohort of roughly 110 different subjects was used. The study combined high-throughput TCR immunosequencing, statistical association of individual TCRs with disease status, and machine learning to predict cytomegalovirus infection status. In a later analysis, previously published TCR beta repertoires from 500 to 750 donors were re-analyzed and high-resolution HLA genotyping was added so that TCR occurrence patterns could be studied. Rather than using new phenotypic data, the later analysis identified candidate immune exposures from TCR beta sequences and from how often those sequences occurred across donors. An earlier analysis of some 600 of the donors applied high-throughput TCR beta sequencing to assess whether each TCR beta V gene segment acted as functional or pseudogenic. Donor age, sex, ethnicity and CMV serostatus were compiled together with the repertoire data. A later genetic analysis took genome-wide SNP genotypes for about 65% of the roughly 670 donors and used that subset as a discovery cohort. All discovery cohort repertoires had been generated on a single sequencing platform. HLA typing included class I and class II loci at four-digit resolution. The number of donors typed differed by locus, with 629-630 for A, B, C, DRB1 and DQB1, over 500 for DQA1, about 610 for DPA1, and around 450 for DPB1. Five DR-DQ haplotypes were treated as single units for association and clustering because of strong linkage in the cohort. Across roughly 420 genotyped donors of the cohort, an average of roughly 230,000 unique TCR beta nucleotide sequences per donor were sequenced, and roughly a sixth of those sequences were non-productive.

The research as a whole found: The sequencing pipeline was judged likely to have produced a cluster of highly shared sequence variants as a technical artifact. In a later analysis, HLA-associated TCR beta chains showed more clonal expansion and lower generation probabilities than non-associated chains that were equally common. The classifier was reported to diagnose cytomegalovirus status with high specificity and sensitivity in both the original and validation cohorts. Some IMGT-functional V segments, including TRBV6-2 and TRBV6-3, could not be distinguished by the 87-base-pair reads and were therefore excluded. In the study, 150 to 200 TCR beta chains were listed as associated with cytomegalovirus. A further reported finding was that TCR beta sequences accurately predicted the HLA-A and HLA-B alleles for most subjects in the first cohort. Most TCR sequences were observed very rarely across donors, whereas some public TCRs were present in many individuals. A later analysis found that most CMV-associated TCR beta chains appeared HLA-restricted, with HLA associations seemingly driven largely by CMV exposure. Because counts were too low, seventeen rarely observed V segments, including chromosome 9 orphons, were excluded from the earlier analysis of around 590 of the donors. When HLA alleles, especially DR and DQ, strongly co-occurred, attributing TCR associations to individual alleles was difficult. V-gene and J-gene trimming of TCR beta chains was associated with a missense DCLRE1C variant in a later genetic analysis, and the association was replicated in an independent cohort. A few of the identified cytomegalovirus-associated TCR beta chains were confirmed in vitro to be specific for cytomegalovirus antigens. Broadly in line with IMGT annotations, most TCR beta V segments showed up in productive rearrangements about 90% or about 30% of the time in an earlier analysis of 587 of the donors. According to a later analysis, parvovirus B19, influenza, CMV and Epstein-Barr virus appeared linked to several top co-occurrence clusters. Correlated functional status among segregating V segments might reflect linkage disequilibrium, but an unknown experimental factor could not be ruled out. CMV serostatus was the only immune exposure information available for the cohort. The authors suggested that the approach could potentially be generalized to other disease states and immunological phenotypes. In this cohort, only TCR beta chains were sequenced, and detectable features were limited by the absence of alpha or paired-chain data. Presence/absence analyses assumed roughly uniform sequencing depth across donors, an assumption that may not hold. Because some donors lacked HLA typing at each locus, the association tests relied only on the typed subset. In a later genetic analysis, fewer N-insertions in productive TCRs were reported among donors in an Asian-associated ancestry cluster than the approximately 670-donor mean. A later analysis found that TCR association rates varied across HLA loci, with DRB1 alleles showing the most associated TCRs and HLA-C alleles the fewest. Specific HLA alleles were associated with about 17,000 TCR beta sequences at a false discovery rate of 0.05 in a later analysis.

To prepare the library, the immunoSEQ multiplex PCR assay was applied. For the multiplex PCR, a mixture combining 60 forward primers for TCR Vbeta segments and 13 reverse primers for TCR Jbeta segments was used. A multiplex PCR assay on genomic DNA amplified the CDR3 region of rearranged TCR beta genes. The amplified TCR beta libraries were sequenced on the Illumina HiSeq System as 87-base-pair reads. Per the source publication's procedure: A later analysis counted about 80 million unique TCR beta chains across the 670 or so repertoires, and roughly 10 million of these chains were shared by at least two donors. Raw reads were error-corrected and collapsed into unique sequences with a nearest-neighbor algorithm that merged closely related sequences to remove PCR and sequencing errors. V, D and J gene segments were assigned by aligning CDR3 sequences to IMGT reference sequences. For a sequence to be retained, at least a six-nucleotide match to both a V gene segment and a J gene segment was required. A rearrangement was called productive if the CDR3 had no stop codons and remained in frame with V and J, and every other rearrangement was called non-productive. CDR3 was defined by IMGT convention, running from the second conserved V-encoded cysteine to the conserved J-encoded phenylalanine. The earlier analysis of 587 of the donors excluded any sequence lacking an unambiguous match to a single V gene segment. In an earlier analysis of roughly 500 of the donors, V segments were called functional above 56.7% productive rearrangements and were called segregating when the between-donor standard deviation exceeded 5%. A statistical classification framework was built for diagnosing cytomegalovirus status from the catalog of TCR beta chain sequences. In a later analysis, TCR nucleotide sequences were compared against IMGT/GENE-DB human TR gene sequences so that V and J genes could be assigned. A later analysis assigned CDR3 sequences and most-parsimonious VDJ recombination scenarios with the TCRdist pipeline. In a later analysis, each TCR beta chain was defined by its CDR3 amino acid sequence together with its V-gene family, and reads without a unique V-gene family were excluded. In a later analysis, approximately 640 highly shared, low-generation-probability nucleotide sequences were removed to address suspected cross-contamination and a sequencing artifact. In a later analysis, a clonal expansion index was calculated for each public chain from normalized within-repertoire ranks of inferred template counts. In a later analysis, generation probabilities were computed with a VDJ recombination model fitted to out-of-frame rearrangements, and the resulting probabilities were checked against IGoR. In a later analysis, hypergeometric tests were used to score TCR-TCR, TCR-HLA and TCR-CMV co-occurrence, with a repertoire-size bias correction applied to TCR pairs. In a later analysis, false discovery rates were estimated by permuting HLA or CMV assignments 20 times. In a later analysis, co-occurring TCRs were grouped using DBSCAN, and TCRdist sequence similarity was added for clustering within HLA-allele-positive subsets. Repertoires with fewer than 30,000 or more than 120,000 public chains were left out of co-occurrence clustering, as were five repertoires with anomalous nucleotide sharing. TCRdb retrieved this table from immuneACCESS and kept in-frame rearrangements only. Not all clones are present; in checked studies, unresolved V genes account for under half, and no reason is known for the remainder. From that table come the V and J calls and clone size; the DNA was used to work out D and trimming. The sample records 150,000 to 200,000 clones, about 80% of which are singletons. In total, the top ten clones hold about a tenth of the sample.

Taken from the germline V gene (reference sequence), the CDR1 and CDR2 loops are MNHNY and SVGAGI. The CDR3, from cysteine to phenylalanine, totals 14 residues. The read is trimmed to its CDR3 DNA, 42 bases read in frame from base 1. V has 6 bases trimmed and J has 10 bases trimmed; junction bases matching no gene number 10. This clone has only a few counts. The target of this receptor is not known. Base qualities are not at hand, and no much larger clone is one base apart. The cohort comprised 670 or so healthy bone marrow donors. Cohort members were all nominally healthy when sampled, although unrecorded immune exposures were likely present. The donor tested CMV seropositive and was one of the 289 seropositive cohort members. Every donor gave a peripheral blood sample, and the peripheral blood mononuclear cells from that sample were used for TCR beta sequencing. Genomic DNA was extracted from the blood cell samples with the Qiagen DNeasy Blood Extraction Kit.

Sequences were obtained from PBMCs. Recombination joined TRBV6-6 with TRBJ1-5; the junction holds 9 bases that match TRBD1. The TCR sequence derives from a young man in good health and CMV-seropositive. The CDR3 loop reads CASSPGQGSLPQHF. The DNA sequence is given as TGTGCCAGCAGCCCCGGACAGGGGAGTCTCCCCCAGCATTTT.